This TCR beta chain was documented in a study of patients and donors after allogeneic stem cell transplantation. The CDR3 totals 14 residues. Trimming took 0 bases from V and 1 from J, leaving 10 bases between them. Germline V gives CDR1 DFQATT, CDR2 SNEGSKA (reference sequence). TCRdb analysed the RT-PCR reads with MiXCR anew, one entry per CDR3 protein. This sample has some 960,000 distinct CDR3 sequences; roughly 18% occur once, and the top ten carry around 6%. The TCR originated in a human donor who was either an allogeneic HSCT recipient or a stem cell or donor lymphocyte infusion donor (not recorded which). It is not recorded whose cells these are; they may come from a transplant donor. The chain couples TRBV20-1 to TRBJ2-7; D gene unclear. Sequencing input: blood, either unsorted or a sorted T cell fraction (not recorded which). In nucleotides, the CDR3 is TGCAGTGCTAGAGACCGGGCCTCATCCTACGAGCAGTACTTC. Encoded protein: CSARDRASSYEQYF.